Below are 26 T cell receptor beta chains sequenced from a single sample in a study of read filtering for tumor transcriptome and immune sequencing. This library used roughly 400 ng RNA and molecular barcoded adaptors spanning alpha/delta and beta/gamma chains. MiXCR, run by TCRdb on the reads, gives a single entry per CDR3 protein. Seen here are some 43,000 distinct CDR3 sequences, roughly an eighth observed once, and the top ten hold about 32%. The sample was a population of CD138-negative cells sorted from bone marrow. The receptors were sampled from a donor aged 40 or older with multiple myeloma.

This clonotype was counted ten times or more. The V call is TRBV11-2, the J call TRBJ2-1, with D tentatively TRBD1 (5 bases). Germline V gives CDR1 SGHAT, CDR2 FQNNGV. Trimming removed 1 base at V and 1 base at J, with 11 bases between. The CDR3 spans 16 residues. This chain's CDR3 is CASSLARVGSYNEQFF. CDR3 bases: TGTGCCAGCAGCTTAGCCAGGGTCGGGTCCTACAATGAGCAGTTCTTC.

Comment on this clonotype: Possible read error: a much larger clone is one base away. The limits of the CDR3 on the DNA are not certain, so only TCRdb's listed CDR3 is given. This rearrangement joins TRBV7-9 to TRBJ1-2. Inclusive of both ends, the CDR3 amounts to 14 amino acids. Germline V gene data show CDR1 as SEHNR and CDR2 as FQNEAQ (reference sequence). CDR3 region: CASPSGGTNYGCTF.

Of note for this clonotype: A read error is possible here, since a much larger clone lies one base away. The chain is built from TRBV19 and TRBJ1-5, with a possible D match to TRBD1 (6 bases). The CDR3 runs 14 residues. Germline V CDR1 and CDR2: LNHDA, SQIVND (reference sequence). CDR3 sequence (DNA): TGTGCCAGTAGTATGAGGGGGTACAATCAGCCCCAGCGTTTT. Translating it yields CASSMRGYNQPQRF.

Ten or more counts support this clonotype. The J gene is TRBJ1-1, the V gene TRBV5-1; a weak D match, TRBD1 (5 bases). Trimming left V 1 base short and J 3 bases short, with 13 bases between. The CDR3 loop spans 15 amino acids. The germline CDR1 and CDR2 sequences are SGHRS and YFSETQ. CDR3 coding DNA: TGCGCCAGCAGCTTGTTGGTGGGAGGGGACACTGAAGCTTTCTTT. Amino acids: CASSLLVGGDTEAFF.

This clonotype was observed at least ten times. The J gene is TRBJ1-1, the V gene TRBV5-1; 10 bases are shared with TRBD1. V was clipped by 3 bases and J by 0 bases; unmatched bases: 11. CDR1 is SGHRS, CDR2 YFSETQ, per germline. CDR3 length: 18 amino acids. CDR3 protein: CASSWGGTTGGMNTEAFF. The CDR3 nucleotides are TGCGCCAGCAGCTGGGGGGGGACGACAGGGGGCATGAACACTGAAGCTTTCTTT.

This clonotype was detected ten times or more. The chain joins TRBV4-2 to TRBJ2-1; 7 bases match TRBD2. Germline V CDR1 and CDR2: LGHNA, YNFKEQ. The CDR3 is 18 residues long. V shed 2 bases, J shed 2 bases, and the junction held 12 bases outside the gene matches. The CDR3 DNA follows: TGTGCCAGCAGCCAACGAGTTTCCAGCGGGAATACCTACAATGAGCAGTTCTTC. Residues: CASSQRVSSGNTYNEQFF.

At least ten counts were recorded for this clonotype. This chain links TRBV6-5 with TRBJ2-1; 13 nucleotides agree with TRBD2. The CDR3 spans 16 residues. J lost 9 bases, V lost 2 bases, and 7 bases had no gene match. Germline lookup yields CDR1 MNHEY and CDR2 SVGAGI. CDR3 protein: CASSYLRLAGGSEQFF. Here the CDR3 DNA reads TGTGCCAGCAGTTACCTGAGACTAGCGGGAGGTAGTGAGCAGTTCTTC.

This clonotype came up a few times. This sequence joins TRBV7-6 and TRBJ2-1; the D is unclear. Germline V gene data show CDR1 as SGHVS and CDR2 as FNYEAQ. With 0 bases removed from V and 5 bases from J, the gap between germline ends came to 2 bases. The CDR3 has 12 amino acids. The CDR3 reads CASSLADNEQFF. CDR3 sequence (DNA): TGTGCCAGCAGCTTAGCGGACAATGAGCAGTTCTTC.

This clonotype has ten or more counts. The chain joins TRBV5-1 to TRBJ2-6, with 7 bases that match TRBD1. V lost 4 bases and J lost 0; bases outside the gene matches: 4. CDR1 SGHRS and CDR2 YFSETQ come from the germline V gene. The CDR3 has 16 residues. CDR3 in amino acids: CASSMDRTSGANVLTF. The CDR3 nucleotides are TGCGCCAGCAGCATGGACAGGACCTCTGGGGCCAACGTCCTGACTTTC.

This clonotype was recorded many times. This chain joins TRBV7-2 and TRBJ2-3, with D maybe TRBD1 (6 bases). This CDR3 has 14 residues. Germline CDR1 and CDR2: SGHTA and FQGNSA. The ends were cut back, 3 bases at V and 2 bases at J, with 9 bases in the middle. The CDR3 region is CASSFQGPTDTQYF. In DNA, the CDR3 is TGTGCCAGCAGCTTCCAGGGGCCCACAGATACGCAGTATTTT.

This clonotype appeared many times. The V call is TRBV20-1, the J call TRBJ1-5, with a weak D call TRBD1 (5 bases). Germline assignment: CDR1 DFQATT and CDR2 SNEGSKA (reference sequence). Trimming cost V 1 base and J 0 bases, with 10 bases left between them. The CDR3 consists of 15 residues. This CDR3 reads CSARVPGPSNQPQHF. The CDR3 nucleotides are TGCAGTGCTAGAGTCCCAGGGCCTAGCAATCAGCCCCAGCATTTT.

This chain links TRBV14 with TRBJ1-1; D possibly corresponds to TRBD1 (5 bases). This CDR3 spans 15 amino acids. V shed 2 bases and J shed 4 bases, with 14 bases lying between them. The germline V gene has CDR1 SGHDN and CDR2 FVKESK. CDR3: CASSQSLGRGTEAFF. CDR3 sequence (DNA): TGTGCCAGCAGCCAAAGTCTGGGACGGGGCACTGAAGCTTTCTTT.

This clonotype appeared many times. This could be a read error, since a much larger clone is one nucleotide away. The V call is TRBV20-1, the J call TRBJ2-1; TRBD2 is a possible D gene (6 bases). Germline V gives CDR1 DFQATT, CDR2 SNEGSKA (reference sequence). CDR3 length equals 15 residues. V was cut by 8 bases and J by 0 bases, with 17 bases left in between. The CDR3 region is CSISSWRASYNEQFF. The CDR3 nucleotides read TGCAGTATAAGTAGCTGGAGGGCCTCCTACAATGAGCAGTTCTTC.

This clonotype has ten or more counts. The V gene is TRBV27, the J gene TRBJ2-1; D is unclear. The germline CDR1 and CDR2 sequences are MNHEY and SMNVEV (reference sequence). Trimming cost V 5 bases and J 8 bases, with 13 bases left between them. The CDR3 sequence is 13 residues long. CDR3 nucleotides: TGTGCCAGCAGTCCGGTGGAAGCGCATGAGCAGTTCTTC. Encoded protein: CASSPVEAHEQFF.

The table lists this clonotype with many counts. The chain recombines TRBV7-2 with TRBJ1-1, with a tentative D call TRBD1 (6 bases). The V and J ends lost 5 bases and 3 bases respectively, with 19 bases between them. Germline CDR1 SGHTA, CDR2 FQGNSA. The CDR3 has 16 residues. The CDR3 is CASSHRTGGRDTEAFF. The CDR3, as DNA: TGTGCCAGCAGCCACCGCACCGGGGGGCGGGACACTGAAGCTTTCTTT. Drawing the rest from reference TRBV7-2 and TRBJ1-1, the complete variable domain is GAGVSQSPSNKVTEKGKDVELRCDPISGHTALYWYRQSLGQGLEFLIYFQGNSAPDKSGLPSDRFSAERTGGSVSTLTIQRTQQEDSAVYLCASSHRTGGRDTEAFFGQGTRLTVV.

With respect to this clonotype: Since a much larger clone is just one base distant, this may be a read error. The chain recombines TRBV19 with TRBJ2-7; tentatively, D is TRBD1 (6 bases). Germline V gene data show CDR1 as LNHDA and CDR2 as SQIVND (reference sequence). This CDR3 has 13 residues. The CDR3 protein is CASNDRWNDEQCF. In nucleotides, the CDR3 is TGTGCCAGTAACGACAGGTGGAACGACGAGCAGTGCTTC. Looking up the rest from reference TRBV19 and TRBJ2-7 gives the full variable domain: DGGITQSPKYLFRKEGQNVTLSCEQNLNHDAMYWYRQDPGQGLRLIYYSQIVNDFQKGDIAEGYSVSREKKESFPLTVTSAQKNPTAFYLCASNDRWNDEQCFGPGTRLTVT.

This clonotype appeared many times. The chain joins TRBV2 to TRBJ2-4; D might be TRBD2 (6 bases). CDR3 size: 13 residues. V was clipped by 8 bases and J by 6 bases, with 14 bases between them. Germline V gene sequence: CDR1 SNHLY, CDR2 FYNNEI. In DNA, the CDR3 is TGTGCCAGCGGGGTAGCGGAGCTAAACATTCAGTACTTC. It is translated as CASGVAELNIQYF.

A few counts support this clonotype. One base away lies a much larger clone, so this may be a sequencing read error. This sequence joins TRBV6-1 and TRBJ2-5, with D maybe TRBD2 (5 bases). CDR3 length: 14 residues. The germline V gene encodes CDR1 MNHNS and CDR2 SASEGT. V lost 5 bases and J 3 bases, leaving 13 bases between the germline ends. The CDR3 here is CASSTRTAKETQYF. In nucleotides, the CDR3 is TGTGCCAGCAGTACCCGGACTGCCAAAGAGACCCAGTACTTC.

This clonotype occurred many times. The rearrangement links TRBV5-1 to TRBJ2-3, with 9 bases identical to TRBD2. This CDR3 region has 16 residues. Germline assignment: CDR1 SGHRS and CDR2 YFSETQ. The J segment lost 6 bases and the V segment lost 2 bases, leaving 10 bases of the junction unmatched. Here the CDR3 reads CASSFEGASGKDTQYF. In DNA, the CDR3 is TGCGCCAGCAGCTTTGAGGGGGCTAGCGGGAAGGATACGCAGTATTTT.

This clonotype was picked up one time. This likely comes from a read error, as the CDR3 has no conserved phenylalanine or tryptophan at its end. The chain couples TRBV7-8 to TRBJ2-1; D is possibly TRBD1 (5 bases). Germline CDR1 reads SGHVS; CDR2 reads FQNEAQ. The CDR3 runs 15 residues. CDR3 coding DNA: TGTGCCAACAGCTTAAGGGGCTCGTCGCAGGGTGAGCAGTTCCTC. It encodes CANSLRGSSQGEQFL.

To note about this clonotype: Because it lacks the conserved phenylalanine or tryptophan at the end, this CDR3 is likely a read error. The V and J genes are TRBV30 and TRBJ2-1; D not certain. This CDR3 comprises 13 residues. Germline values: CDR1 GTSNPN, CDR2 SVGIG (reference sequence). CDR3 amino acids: CARSVGPNNEQFS. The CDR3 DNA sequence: TGTGCCCGGAGTGTAGGCCCAAACAATGAGCAGTTCTCC.

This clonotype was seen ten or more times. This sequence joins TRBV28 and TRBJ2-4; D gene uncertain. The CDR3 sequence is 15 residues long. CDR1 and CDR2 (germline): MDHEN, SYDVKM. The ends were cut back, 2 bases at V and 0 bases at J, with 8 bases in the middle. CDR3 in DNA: TGTGCCAGCAGTTTAAGGGCGCTAGCCAAAAACATTCAGTACTTC. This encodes CASSLRALAKNIQYF. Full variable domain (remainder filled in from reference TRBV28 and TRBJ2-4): DVKVTQSSRYLVKRTGEKVFLECVQDMDHENMFWYRQDPGLGLRLIYFSYDVKMKEKGDIPEGYSVSREKKERFSLILESASTNQTSMYLCASSLRALAKNIQYFGAGTRLSVL.

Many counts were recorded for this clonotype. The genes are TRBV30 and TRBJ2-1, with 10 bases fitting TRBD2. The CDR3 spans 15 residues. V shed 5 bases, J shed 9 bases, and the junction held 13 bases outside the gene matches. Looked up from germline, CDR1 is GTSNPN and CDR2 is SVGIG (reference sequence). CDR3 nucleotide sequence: TGTGCCTGGTCCTTCGCCCTAGCGGGAGCGGGTGAGCAGTTCTTC. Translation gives CAWSFALAGAGEQFF.

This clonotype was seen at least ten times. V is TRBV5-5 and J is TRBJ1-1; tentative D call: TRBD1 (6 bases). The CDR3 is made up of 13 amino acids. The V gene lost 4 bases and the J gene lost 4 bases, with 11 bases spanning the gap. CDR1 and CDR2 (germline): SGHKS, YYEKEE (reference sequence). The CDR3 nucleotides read TGTGCCAGCAGCGGGGGCACCCGCACTGAAGCTTTCTTT. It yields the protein CASSGGTRTEAFF.

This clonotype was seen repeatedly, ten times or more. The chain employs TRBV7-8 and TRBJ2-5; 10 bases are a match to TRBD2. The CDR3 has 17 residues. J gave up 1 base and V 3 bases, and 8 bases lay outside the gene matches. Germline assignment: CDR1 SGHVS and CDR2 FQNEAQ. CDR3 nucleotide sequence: TGTGCCAGCAGCTTTAGGGCGGAGCGGGAGGGCCAAGAGACCCAGTACTTC. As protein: CASSFRAEREGQETQYF.

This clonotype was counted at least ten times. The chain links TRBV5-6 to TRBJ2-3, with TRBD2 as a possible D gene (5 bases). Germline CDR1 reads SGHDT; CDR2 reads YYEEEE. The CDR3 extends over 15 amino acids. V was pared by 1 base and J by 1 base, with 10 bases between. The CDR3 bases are TGTGCCAGCAGCTTGTTACTAGTAGGCACAGATACGCAGTATTTT. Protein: CASSLLLVGTDTQYF.